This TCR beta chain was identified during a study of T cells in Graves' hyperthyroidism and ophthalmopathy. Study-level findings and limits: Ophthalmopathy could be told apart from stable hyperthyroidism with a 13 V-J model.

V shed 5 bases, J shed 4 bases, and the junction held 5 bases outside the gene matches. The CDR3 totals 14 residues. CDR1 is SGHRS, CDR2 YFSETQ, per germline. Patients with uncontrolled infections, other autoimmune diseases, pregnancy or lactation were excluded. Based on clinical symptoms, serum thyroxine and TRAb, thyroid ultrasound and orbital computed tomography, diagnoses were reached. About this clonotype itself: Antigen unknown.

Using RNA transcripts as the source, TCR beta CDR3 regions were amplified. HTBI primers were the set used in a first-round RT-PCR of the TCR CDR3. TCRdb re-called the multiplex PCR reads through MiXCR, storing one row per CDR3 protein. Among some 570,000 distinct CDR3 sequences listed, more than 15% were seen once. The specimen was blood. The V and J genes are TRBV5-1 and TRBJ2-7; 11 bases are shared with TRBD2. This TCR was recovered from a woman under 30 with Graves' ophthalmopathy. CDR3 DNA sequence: TGCGCCAGCAGAACTAGCGGGAGTATTTACGAGCAGTACTTC. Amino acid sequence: CASRTSGSIYEQYF.